This TCR beta chain was recovered during a study of immune cell composition in non-small cell lung cancer. Study context: Most cases were lung adenocarcinoma or squamous cell carcinoma.

Some clones are missing from TCRdb's copy, which holds only in-frame ones; the method was immunoSEQ multiplex PCR. The table lists thousands of clones, 76% of them singletons. Material: lung tumor tissue. The TCR originated in a human donor with non-small cell lung cancer.

CDR3 sequence reads: CASSLAVPNTEAFF. CDR3 coding DNA: TGTGCCAGCAGCTTGGCTGTTCCGAACACTGAAGCTTTCTTT. The chain employs TRBV5-4 and TRBJ1-1; no firm D call. This CDR3 has 14 amino acids. V lost 0 bases, J lost 1 base, and 7 bases lay in between. Looked up from germline, CDR1 is SGHNT and CDR2 is YYREEE (reference sequence). Filled out from reference TRBV5-4 and TRBJ1-1, the complete variable domain reads ETGVTQSPTHLIKTRGQQVTLRCSSQSGHNTVSWYQQALGQGPQFIFQYYREEENGRGNFPPRFSGLQFPNYSSELNVNALELDDSALYLCASSLAVPNTEAFFGQGTRLTVV.